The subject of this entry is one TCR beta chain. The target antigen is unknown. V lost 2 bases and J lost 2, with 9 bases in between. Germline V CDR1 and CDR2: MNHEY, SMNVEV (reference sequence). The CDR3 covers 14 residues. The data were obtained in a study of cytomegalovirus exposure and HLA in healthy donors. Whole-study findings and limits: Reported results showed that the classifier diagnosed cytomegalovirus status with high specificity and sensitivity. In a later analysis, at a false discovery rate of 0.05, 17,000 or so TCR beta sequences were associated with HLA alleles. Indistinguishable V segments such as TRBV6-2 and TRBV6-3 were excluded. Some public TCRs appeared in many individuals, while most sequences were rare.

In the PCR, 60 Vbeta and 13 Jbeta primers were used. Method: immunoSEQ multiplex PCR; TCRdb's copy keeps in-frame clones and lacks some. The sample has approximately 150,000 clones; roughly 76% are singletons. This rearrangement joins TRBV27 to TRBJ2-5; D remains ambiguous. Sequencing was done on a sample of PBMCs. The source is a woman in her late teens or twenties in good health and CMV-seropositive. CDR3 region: CASSLISVQETQYF. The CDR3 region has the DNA TGTGCCAGCAGTTTAATTTCAGTACAAGAGACCCAGTACTTC.